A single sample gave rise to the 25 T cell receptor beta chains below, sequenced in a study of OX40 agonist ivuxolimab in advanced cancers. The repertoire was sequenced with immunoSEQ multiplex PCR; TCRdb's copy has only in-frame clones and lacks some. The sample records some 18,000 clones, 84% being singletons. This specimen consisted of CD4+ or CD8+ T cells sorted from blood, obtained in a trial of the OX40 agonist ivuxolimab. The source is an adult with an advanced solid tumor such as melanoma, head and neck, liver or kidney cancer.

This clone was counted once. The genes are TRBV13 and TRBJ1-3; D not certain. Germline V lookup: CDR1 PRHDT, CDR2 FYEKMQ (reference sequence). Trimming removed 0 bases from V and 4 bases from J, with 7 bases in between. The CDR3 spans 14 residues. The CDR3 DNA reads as TGTGCCAGCAGCTTAGGAGGGAGCGGAAACACCATATATTTT. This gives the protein CASSLGGSGNTIYF.

The CDR3 DNA reads TGTGCCAGCAGTTATGGACCCACAGATACGCAGTATTTT. It is translated as CASSYGPTDTQYF. V usage is TRBV6-6 and J usage is TRBJ2-3; no clear D. Germline values: CDR1 MNHNY, CDR2 SVGAGI (reference sequence). This CDR3 has 13 residues. V was trimmed by 3 bases and J by 2 bases, leaving 6 bases between them.

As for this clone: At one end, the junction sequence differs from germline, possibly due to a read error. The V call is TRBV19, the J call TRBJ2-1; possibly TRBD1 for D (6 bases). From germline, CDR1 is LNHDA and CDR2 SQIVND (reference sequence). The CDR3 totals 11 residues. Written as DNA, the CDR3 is TGTGCCAGTAGTATTTGGACAGATTGGGTCTTC. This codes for CASSIWTDWVF.

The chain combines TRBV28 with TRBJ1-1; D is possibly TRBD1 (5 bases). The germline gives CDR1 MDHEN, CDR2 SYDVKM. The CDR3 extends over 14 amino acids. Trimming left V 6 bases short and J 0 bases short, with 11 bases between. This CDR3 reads CASSIGALNTEAFF. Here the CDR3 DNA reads TGTGCCAGCAGCATCGGGGCATTGAACACTGAAGCTTTCTTT.

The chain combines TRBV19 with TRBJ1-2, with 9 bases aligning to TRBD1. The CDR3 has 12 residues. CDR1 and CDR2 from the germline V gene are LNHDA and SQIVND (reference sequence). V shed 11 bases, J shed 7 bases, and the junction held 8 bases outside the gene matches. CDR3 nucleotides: TGTGCCCGCTACAGGGGGCCTCTTGGCTACACCTTC. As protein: CARYRGPLGYTF.

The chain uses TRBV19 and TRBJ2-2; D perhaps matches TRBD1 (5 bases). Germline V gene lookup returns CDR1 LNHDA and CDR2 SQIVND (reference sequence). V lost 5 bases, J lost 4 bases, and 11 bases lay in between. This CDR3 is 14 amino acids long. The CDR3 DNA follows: TGTGCCAGTAGTGACCGCAGGGTCACCGGGGAGCTGTTTTTT. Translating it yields CASSDRRVTGELFF.

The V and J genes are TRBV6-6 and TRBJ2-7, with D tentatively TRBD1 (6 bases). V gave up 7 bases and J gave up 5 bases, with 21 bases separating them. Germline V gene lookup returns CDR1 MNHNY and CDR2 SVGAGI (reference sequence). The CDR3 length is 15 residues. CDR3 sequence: CASKDSPGALNEQYF. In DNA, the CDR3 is TGTGCCAGCAAGGACAGCCCTGGGGCCTTGAACGAGCAGTACTTC.

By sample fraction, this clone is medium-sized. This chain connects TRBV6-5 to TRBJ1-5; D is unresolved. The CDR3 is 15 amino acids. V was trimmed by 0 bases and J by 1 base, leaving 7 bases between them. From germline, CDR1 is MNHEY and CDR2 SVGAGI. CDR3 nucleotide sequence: TGTGCCAGCAGTTACTCGAAAGGGAGCAATCAGCCCCAGCATTTT. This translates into CASSYSKGSNQPQHF.

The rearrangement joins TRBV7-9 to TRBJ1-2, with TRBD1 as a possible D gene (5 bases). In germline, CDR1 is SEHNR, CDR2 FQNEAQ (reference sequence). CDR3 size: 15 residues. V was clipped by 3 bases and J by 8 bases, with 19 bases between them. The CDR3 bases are TGTGCCAGCAGCTTTCACAGCGGCCCGGGGGAGGGCTACACCTTC. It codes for CASSFHSGPGEGYTF.

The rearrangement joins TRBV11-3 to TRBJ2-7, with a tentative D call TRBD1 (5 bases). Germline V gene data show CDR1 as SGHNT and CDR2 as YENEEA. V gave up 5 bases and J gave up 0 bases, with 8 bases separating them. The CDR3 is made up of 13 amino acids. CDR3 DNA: TGTGCCAGCAGCGACAGCACCTCCTACGAGCAGTACTTC. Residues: CASSDSTSYEQYF.

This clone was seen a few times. The CDR3 protein is CASSPPEYTGELFF. The CDR3 region has the DNA TGTGCCAGCTCACCACCCGAATACACCGGGGAGCTGTTTTTT. The chain joins TRBV18 to TRBJ2-2; D uncertain. Germline-derived CDR1 and CDR2 are KGHSH and LQKENI. Trimming took 0 bases from V and 3 from J, leaving 5 bases between them. CDR3 length: 14 residues.

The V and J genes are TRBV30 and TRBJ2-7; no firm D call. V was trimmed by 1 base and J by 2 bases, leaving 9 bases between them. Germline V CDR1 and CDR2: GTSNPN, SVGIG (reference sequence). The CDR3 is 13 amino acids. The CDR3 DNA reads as TGTGCCTGGAGTGAGCCTGTTCCCTACGAGCAGTACTTC. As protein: CAWSEPVPYEQYF.

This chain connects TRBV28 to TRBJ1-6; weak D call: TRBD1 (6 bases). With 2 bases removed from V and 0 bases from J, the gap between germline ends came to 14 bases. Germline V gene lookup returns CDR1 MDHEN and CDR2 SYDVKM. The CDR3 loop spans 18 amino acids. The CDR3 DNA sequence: TGTGCCAGCAGTTTACCGACAGGCCGGAGCTCCTATAATTCACCCCTCCACTTT. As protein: CASSLPTGRSSYNSPLHF.

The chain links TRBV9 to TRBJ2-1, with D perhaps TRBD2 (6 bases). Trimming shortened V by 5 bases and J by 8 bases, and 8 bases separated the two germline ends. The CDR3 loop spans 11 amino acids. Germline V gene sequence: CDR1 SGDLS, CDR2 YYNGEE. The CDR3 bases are TGTGCCAGCAGTGGCGGGGATGAGCAGTTCTTC. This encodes CASSGGDEQFF.

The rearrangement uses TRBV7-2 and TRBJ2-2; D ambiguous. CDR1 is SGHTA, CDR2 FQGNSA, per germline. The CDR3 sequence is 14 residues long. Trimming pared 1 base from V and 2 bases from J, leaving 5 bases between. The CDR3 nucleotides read TGTGCCAGCAGCTTAGGGTACAACACCGGGGAGCTGTTTTTT. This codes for CASSLGYNTGELFF.

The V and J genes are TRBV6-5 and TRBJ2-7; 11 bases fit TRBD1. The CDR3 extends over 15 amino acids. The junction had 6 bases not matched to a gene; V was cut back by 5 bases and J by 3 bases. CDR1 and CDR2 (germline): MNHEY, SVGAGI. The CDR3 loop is CASSDLGTGGYEQYF. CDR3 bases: TGTGCCAGCAGTGACTTGGGGACAGGGGGCTACGAGCAGTACTTC.

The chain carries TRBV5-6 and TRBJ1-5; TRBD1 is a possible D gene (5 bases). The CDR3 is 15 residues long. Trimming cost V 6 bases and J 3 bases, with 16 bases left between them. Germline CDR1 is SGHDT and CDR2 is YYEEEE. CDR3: CASNPAEGFNQPQHF. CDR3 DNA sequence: TGTGCCAGCAACCCAGCGGAGGGGTTCAATCAGCCCCAGCATTTT.

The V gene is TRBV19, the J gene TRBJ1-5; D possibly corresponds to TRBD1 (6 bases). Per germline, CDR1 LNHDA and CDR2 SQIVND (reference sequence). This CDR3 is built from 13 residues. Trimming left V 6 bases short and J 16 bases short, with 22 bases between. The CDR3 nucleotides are TGTGCCAGTAGCCCATTGGATGGGGGCCGAGGCCATTTT. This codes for CASSPLDGGRGHF.

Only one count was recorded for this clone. The CDR3 region is CASSLLWTTGELFF. CDR3 coding DNA: TGTGCCAGCAGCTTGTTGTGGACCACCGGGGAGCTGTTTTTT. The chain couples TRBV13 to TRBJ2-2; D uncertain. The CDR3 extends over 14 amino acids. Germline CDR1 PRHDT, CDR2 FYEKMQ (reference sequence). V lost 3 bases to trimming and J lost 4 bases, with 9 bases between them.

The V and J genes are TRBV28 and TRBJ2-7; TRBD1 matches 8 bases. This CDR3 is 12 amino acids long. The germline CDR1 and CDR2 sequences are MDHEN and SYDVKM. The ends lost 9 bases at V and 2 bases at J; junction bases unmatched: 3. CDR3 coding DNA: TGTGCCAGTCGACAGGGGACCTACGAGCAGTACTTC. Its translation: CASRQGTYEQYF.

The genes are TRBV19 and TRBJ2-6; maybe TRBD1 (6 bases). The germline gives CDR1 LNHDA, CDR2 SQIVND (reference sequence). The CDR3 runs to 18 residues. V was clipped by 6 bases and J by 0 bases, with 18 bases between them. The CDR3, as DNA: TGTGCCAGTAGGACCTTCTCGGGACATCTCTCTGGGGCCAACGTCCTGACTTTC. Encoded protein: CASRTFSGHLSGANVLTF.

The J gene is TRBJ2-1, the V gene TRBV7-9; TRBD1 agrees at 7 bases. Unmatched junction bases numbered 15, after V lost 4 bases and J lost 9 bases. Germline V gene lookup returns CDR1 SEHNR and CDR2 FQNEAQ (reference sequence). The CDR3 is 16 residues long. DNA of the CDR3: TGTGCCAGCAGCTCGTACAGGGGATCGGTTTATGCTGAGCAGTTCTTC. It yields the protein CASSSYRGSVYAEQFF.

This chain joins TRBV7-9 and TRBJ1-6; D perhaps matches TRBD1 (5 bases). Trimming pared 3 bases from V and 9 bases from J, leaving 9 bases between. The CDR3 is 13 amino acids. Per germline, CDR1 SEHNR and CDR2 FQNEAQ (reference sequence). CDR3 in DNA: TGTGCCAGCAGCTTGGAGGGGACTTCACCCCTCCACTTT. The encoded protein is CASSLEGTSPLHF.

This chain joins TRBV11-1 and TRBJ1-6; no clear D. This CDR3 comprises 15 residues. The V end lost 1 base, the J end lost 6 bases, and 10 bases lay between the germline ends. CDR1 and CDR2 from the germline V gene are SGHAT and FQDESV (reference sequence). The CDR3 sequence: CASSLEVLLNSPLHF. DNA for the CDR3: TGTGCCAGCAGCTTAGAGGTGTTACTTAATTCACCCCTCCACTTT.

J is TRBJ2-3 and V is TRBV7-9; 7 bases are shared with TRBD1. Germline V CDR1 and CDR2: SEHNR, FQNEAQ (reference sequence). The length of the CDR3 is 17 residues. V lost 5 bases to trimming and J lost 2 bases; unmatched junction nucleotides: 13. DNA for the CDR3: TGTGCCAGCAGCGTAGGGACAGCGTATTACCCCACAGATACGCAGTATTTT. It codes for CASSVGTAYYPTDTQYF.